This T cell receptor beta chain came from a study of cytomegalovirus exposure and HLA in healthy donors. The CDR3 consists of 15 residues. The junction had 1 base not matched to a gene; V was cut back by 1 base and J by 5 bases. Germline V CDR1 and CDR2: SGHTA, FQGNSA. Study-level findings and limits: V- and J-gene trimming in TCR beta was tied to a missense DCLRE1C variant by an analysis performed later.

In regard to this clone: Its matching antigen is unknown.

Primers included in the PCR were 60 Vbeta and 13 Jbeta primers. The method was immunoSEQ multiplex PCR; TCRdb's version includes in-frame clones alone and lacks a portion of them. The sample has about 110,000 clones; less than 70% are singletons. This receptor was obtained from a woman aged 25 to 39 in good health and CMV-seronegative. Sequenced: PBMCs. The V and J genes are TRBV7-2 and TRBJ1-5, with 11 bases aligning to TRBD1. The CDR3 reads CASSLGTGGYQPQHF. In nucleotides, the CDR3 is TGTGCCAGCAGCTTAGGGACAGGGGGCTATCAGCCCCAGCATTTT.